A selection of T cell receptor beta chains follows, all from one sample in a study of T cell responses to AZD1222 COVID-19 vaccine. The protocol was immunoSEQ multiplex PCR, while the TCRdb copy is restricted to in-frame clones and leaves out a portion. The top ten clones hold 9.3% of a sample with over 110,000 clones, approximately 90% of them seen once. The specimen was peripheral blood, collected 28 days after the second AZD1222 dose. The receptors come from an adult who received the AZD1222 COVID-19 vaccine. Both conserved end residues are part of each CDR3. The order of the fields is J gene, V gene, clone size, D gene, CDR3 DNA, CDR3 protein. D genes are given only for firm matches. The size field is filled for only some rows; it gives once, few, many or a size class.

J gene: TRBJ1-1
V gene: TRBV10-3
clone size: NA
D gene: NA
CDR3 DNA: TGTGCCATCAGTGACCCAGGGAGTAACACTGAAGCTTTCTTT
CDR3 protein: CAISDPGSNTEAFF

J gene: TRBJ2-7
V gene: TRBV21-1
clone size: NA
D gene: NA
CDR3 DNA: TGTGCCAGCAGCAAAAGATTACTTCCGCGACTTCTCTCGGGTGTCGGGTCCTACGAGCAGTACTTC
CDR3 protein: CASSKRLLPRLLSGVGSYEQYF

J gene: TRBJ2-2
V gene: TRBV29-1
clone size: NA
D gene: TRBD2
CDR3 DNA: TGCAGCGTTGATGGACTAGCGGGGACCAAGAACACCGGGGAGCTGTTTTTT
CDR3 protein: CSVDGLAGTKNTGELFF

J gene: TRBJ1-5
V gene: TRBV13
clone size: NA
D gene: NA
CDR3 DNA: TGTGCCAGCAGCTCCGGAGGAGCCAATCAGCCCCAGCATTTT
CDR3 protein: CASSSGGANQPQHF

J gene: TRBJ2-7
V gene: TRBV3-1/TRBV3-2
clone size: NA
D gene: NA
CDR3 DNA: TGTGCCAGCAGCCATACGGTTAGGACACCTTCCTACGAGCAGTACTTC
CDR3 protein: CASSHTVRTPSYEQYF

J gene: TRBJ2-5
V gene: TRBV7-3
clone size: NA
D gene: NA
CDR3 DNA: TGTGCCAGCAGCCCCATTGGTCGGGGGGCTGGAGAGACCCAGTACTTC
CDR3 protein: CASSPIGRGAGETQYF

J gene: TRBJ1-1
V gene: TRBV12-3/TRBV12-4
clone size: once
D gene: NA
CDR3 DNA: TGTGCCAGCACCGATCACCCGAACACTGAAGCTTTCTTT
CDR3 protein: CASTDHPNTEAFF

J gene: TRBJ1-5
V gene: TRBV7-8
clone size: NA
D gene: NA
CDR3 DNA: TGTGCCAGCAGCCGGACGGATAGCAATCAGCCCCAGCATTTT
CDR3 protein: CASSRTDSNQPQHF

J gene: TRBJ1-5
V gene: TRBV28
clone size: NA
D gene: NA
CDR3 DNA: TGTGCCAGCAGTTCACCGGGACGCCTCAATCAGCCCCAGCATTTT
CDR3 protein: CASSSPGRLNQPQHF

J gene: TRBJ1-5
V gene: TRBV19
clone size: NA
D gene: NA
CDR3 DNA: TGTGCCAGTAGTACCGGAAGGACAGAGGGGAATCAGCCCCAGCATTTT
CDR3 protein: CASSTGRTEGNQPQHF

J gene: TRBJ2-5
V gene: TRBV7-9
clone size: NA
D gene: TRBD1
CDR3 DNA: TGTGCCAGCAGCTTAGTCTTCTGGGACAGGCAAGAGACCCAGTACTTC
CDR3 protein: CASSLVFWDRQETQYF

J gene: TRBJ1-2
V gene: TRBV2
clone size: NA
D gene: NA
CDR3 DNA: TGTGCCAGCAGCGGCGGGACGGCGGTTGTGGAGGGCTACACCTTC
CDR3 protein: CASSGGTAVVEGYTF

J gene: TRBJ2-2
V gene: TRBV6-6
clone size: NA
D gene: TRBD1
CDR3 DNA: TGTGCCAGCAGTCCCGATGGGGCAGGGGGAAGCACCGGGGAGCTGTTTTTT
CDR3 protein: CASSPDGAGGSTGELFF

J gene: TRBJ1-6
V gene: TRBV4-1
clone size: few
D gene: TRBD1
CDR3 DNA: TGCGCCAGCAGCCAAGATCCACGGGACAGGAGACCCCTCCACTTT
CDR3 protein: CASSQDPRDRRPLHF

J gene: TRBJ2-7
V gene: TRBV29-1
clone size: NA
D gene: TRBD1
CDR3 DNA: TGCAGCGTCAAACAGGGGGGCTACGAGCAGTACTTC
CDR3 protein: CSVKQGGYEQYF

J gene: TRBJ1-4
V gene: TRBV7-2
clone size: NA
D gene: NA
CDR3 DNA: TGTGCCAGCAGCTCCGGCGGGGGGAGTGAAAAACTGTTTTTT
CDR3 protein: CASSSGGGSEKLFF

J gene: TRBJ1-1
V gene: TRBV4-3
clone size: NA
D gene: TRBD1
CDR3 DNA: TGCGCCAGCAGCCAATCCAGGACAGGGGCGGGCACTGAAGCTTTCTTT
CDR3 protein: CASSQSRTGAGTEAFF

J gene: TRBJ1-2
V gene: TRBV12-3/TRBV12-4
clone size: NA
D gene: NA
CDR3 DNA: TGTGCCAGCAGCCCCGGTGGAGGCGGCTACACCTTC
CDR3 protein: CASSPGGGGYTF

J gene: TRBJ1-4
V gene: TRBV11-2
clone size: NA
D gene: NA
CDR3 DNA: TGTGCCAGCAGCTTATCGGGCGGGAATGAAAAACTGTTTTTT
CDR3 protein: CASSLSGGNEKLFF

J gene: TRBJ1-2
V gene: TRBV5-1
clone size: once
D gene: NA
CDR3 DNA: TGCGCCAGCAGCCCGGGGGGGAATGGCTACACCTTC
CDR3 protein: CASSPGGNGYTF

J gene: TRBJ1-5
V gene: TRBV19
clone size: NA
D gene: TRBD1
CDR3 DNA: TGTGCCAGTAGAGACAGGGTGTCCAATCAGCCCCAGCATTTT
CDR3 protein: CASRDRVSNQPQHF

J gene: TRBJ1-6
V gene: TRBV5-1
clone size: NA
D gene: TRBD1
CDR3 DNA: TGCGCCAGCAGAGGGTCCGGAGGGACAGCTAATTCACCCCTCCACTTT
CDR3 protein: CASRGSGGTANSPLHF

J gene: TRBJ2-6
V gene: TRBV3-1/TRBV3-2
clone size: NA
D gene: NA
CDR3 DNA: TGTGCCAGCAGCCCGGGTGAGGGGTCTGGGGCCAACGTCCTGACTTTC
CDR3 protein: CASSPGEGSGANVLTF

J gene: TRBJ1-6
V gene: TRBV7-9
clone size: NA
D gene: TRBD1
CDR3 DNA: TGTGCCAGCAGCTACGGGACAGAAAATTCACCCCTCCACTTT
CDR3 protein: CASSYGTENSPLHF

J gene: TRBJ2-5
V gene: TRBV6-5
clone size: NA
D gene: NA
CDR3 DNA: TGTGCCAGCAGTTACTCCCACCTCCAAGAGACCCAGTACTTC
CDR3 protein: CASSYSHLQETQYF

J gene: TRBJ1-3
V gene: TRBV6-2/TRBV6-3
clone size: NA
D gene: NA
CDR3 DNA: TGTGCCAGCAGTTACGCGACAGCTGGAAACACCATATATTTT
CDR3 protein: CASSYATAGNTIYF

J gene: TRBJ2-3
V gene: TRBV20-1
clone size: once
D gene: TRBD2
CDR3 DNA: TGCAGTGCTAGTCCCCCCCCTAGACTAGCGGGAGGCCCAGATACGCAGTATTTT
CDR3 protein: CSASPPPRLAGGPDTQYF

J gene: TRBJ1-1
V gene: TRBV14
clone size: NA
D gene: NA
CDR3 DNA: TGTGCCAGCAGCCAAGCTGGAGGGAGCACTGAAGCTTTCTTT
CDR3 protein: CASSQAGGSTEAFF

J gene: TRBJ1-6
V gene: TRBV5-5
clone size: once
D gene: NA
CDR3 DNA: TGTGCCAGCAGCTTGGTTCCTGAGGTCTCGGGAAATTCACCCCTCCACTTT
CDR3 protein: CASSLVPEVSGNSPLHF

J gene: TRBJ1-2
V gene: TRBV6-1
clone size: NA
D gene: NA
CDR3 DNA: TGTGCCAGCAGTGAGGGAACAGTTATAACTTTGTATGGCTACACCTTC
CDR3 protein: CASSEGTVITLYGYTF

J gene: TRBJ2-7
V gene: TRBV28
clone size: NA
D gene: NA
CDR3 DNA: TGTGCCAGCAGTTTCCGGCCGGGAGTCTCCTACGAGCAGTACTTC
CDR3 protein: CASSFRPGVSYEQYF

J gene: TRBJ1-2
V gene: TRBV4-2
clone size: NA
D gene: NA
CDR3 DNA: TGTGCCAGCAGCCAAGATACCGGGAACGGCTACACCTTC
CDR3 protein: CASSQDTGNGYTF

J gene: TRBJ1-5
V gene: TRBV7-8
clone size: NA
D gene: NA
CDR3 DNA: TGTGCCAGCAGCCCCGGGGGGCATAGAAATCAGCCCCAGCATTTT
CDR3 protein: CASSPGGHRNQPQHF

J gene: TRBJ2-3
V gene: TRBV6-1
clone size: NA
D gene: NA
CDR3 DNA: TGTGCCAGCAGTGAAGAGGCGGGGCAAATCACAGATACGCAGTATTTT
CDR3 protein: CASSEEAGQITDTQYF

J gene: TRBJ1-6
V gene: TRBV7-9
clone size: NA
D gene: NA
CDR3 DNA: TGTGCCAGCAGCTTAGAGGAGGGATCACCCCTCCACTTT
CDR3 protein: CASSLEEGSPLHF

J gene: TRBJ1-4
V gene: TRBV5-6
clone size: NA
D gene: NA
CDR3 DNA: TGTGCCAGCAGTCTTTATAGAGGGGGTGAAAAACTGTTTTTT
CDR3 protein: CASSLYRGGEKLFF

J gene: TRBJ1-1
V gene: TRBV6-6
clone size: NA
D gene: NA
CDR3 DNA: TGTGCCAGCAGTTACGGGTCAGGCCGAGCTTTCTTT
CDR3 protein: CASSYGSGRAFF

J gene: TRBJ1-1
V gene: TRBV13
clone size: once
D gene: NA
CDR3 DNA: TGTGCCAGCAGTTACGAAGGATTTACTGAAGCTTTCTTT
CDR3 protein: CASSYEGFTEAFF

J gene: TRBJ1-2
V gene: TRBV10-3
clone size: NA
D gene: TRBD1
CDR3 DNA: TGTGCCATCAGCCAAGGGACAGCTCGTCTCTATGGCTACACCTTC
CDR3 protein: CAISQGTARLYGYTF

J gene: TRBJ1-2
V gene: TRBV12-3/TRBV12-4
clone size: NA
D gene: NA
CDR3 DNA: TGTGCCAGCAGTAGGACGGCTACCTATGGCTACACCTTC
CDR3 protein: CASSRTATYGYTF

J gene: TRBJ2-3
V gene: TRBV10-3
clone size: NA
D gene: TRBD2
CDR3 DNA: TGTGCCATCAAAGTAGCGGGGTCTCGCACAGATACGCAGTATTTT
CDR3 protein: CAIKVAGSRTDTQYF

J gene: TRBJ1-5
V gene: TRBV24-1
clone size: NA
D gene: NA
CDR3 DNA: TGTGCCACCAGTGATCCATCCAGGGATAGCAATCAGCCCCAGCATTTT
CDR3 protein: CATSDPSRDSNQPQHF

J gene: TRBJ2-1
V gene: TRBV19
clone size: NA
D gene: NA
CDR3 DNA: TGTGCCAGTAGTTTTTCCCGCGCGAATGAGCAGTTCTTC
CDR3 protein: CASSFSRANEQFF

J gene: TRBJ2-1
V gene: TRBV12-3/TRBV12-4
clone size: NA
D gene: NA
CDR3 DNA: TGTGCCAGCACCCTGGGATACAATGAGCAGTTCTTC
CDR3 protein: CASTLGYNEQFF

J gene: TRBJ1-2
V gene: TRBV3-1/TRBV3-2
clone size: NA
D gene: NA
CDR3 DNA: TGTGCCAGCAGCCAAGACCGGAGGGGCTACACCTTC
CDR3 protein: CASSQDRRGYTF

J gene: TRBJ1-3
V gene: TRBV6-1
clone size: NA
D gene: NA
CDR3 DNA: TGTGCCAGCAGTGAAGCGCCGACAGGATGGGTTGGAAACACCATATATTTT
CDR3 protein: CASSEAPTGWVGNTIYF

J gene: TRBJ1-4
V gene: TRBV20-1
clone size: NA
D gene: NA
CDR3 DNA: TGCAGTGCTACCACCCGAGAAAAACTGTTTTTT
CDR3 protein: CSATTREKLFF

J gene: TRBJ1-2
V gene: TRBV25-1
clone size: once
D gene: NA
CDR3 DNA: TGTGCCAGCAGTTCGGGACCCGACGGGTTGATTCACTATGGCTACACCTTC
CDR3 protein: CASSSGPDGLIHYGYTF

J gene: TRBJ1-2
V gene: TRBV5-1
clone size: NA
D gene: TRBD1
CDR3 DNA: TGCGCCAGCAGGACAGGGCGGAACTATGGCTACACCTTC
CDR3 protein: CASRTGRNYGYTF

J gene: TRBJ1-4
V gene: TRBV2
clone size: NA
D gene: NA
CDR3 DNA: TGTGCCAGCAGTGAATTGGCAACAACTAATGAAAAACTGTTTTTT
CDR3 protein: CASSELATTNEKLFF

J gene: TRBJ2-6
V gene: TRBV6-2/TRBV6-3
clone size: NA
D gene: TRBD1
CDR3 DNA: TGTGCCAGCAGCCAAGACAGGGTAGCTGGGGCCAACGTCCTGACTTTC
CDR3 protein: CASSQDRVAGANVLTF

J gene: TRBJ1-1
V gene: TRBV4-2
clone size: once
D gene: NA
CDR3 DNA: TGTGCCAGCAGCCAAGAACACCTGAACACTGAAGCTTTCTTT
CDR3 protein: CASSQEHLNTEAFF

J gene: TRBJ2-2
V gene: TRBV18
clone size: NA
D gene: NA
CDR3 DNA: TGTGCCAGCTCGGTTAACGGGGGCGCGAACACCGGGGAGCTGTTTTTT
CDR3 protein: CASSVNGGANTGELFF

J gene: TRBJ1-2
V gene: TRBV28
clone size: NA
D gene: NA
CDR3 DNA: TGTGCCAGCAGTTTAACGCGGGACTATGGCTACACCTTC
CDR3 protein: CASSLTRDYGYTF

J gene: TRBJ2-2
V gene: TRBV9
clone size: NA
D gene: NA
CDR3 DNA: TGTGCCAGCAGCGTATTAAGACAGAACACCGGGGAGCTGTTTTTT
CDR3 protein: CASSVLRQNTGELFF

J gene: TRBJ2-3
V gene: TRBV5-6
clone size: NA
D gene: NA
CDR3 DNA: TGTGCCAGCAGCCGCCCTGGGAGTGGAGATACGCAGTATTTT
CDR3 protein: CASSRPGSGDTQYF

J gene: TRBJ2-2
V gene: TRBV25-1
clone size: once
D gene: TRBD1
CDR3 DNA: TGTGCCAGCAGTGAGGGAACAGGGGTCGGGGAGCTGTTTTTT
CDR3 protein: CASSEGTGVGELFF

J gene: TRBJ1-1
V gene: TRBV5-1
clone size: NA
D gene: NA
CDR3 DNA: TGCGCCAGCAGCCCGAGTGGGCGGAACACTGAAGCTTTCTTT
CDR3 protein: CASSPSGRNTEAFF